Each of the 30 T cell receptor beta chains below was sequenced from the same sample in a study of blood T cell repertoires in COVID-19 (dated by TCRdb to about 2020). The library was generated by the immunoSEQ multiplex PCR assay. This immuneACCESS table, as held by TCRdb, lists in-frame sequences with V and J called but not all clones. Of the missing ones, under half trace to an unresolved V gene in checked studies; the others have no known cause. The sample table records around 190,000 clones; 75% to 85% of these occur just once. The ten largest account for roughly an eighth of the sample. The source material was peripheral blood. The receptor source for this set is a human donor in a cohort sampled during active COVID-19.

This clone was found once. The chain combines TRBV5-4 with TRBJ1-4; D gene ambiguous. V lost 4 bases and J lost 3, with 7 bases in between. CDR3 length: 13 amino acids. Germline values: CDR1 SGHNT, CDR2 YYREEE (reference sequence). The CDR3 coding sequence is TGTGCCAGCAGCCGAGAGCCTAATGAAAAACTGTTTTTT. Protein sequence: CASSREPNEKLFF.

The V and J genes are TRBV30 and TRBJ2-7; 8 positions match TRBD1. CDR1 and CDR2 (germline): GTSNPN, SVGIG (reference sequence). The CDR3 length is 11 residues. Trimming took 5 bases from V and 5 from J; bases not matched to a gene: 2. The DNA for the CDR3 is TGTGCCTGGGACAGGGGCCACGAGCAGTACTTC. Amino acids: CAWDRGHEQYF.

This clone was counted many times. The chain couples TRBV18 to TRBJ1-1; D remains unclear. Germline CDR1 reads KGHSH; CDR2 reads LQKENI. V was clipped by 3 bases and J by 1 base, with 12 bases between them. The CDR3 spans 15 residues. The CDR3 DNA sequence: TGTGCCAGCTCACCTCAAAGTGCCGGGAACACTGAAGCTTTCTTT. Its protein product is CASSPQSAGNTEAFF.

This clone appeared once. This rearrangement joins TRBV28 to TRBJ2-7; 11 nucleotides align to TRBD2. Trimming took 5 bases from V and 0 from J; bases not matched to a gene: 3. The CDR3 has 15 residues. CDR1 and CDR2 from the germline V gene are MDHEN and SYDVKM. Written as DNA, the CDR3 is TGTGCCAGCAGTCTGACTAGCGGGGTCTCCTACGAGCAGTACTTC. It codes for CASSLTSGVSYEQYF.

The genes are TRBV5-8 and TRBJ2-2, with D uncertain. Trimming pared 0 bases from V and 5 bases from J, leaving 8 bases between. The CDR3 has 14 amino acids. Germline V CDR1 and CDR2: SGHTS, YDEGEE. CDR3 in DNA: TGTGCCAGCAGCTTGGCAGATTATACCGGGGAGCTGTTTTTT. This encodes CASSLADYTGELFF.

The rearrangement uses TRBV15 and TRBJ1-5; D is ambiguous. The CDR3 is 13 amino acids. V was trimmed by 0 bases and J by 11 bases, leaving 11 bases between them. Germline V gene data show CDR1 as LNHNV and CDR2 as YYDKDF (reference sequence). CDR3 protein: CATSRDTVRAQHF. In DNA, the CDR3 is TGTGCCACCAGCAGAGATACCGTGCGGGCCCAGCATTTT.

This chain connects TRBV28 to TRBJ1-5; tentatively, D is TRBD1 (6 bases). This CDR3 comprises 14 residues. V was shortened by 0 bases and J by 5 bases, with 8 bases between the two germline ends. Germline V CDR1 and CDR2: MDHEN, SYDVKM. The CDR3 is CASSLWGADQPQHF. The CDR3 bases are TGTGCCAGCAGTTTATGGGGGGCTGATCAGCCCCAGCATTTT.

The chain joins TRBV15 to TRBJ2-7; no definite D call. Trimming left V 3 bases short and J 2 bases short, with 2 bases between. CDR1 LNHNV and CDR2 YYDKDF come from the germline V gene (reference sequence). This CDR3 spans 11 amino acids. The CDR3 nucleotides read TGTGCCACCAGCAGCGCCTACGAGCAGTACTTC. Translation gives CATSSAYEQYF.

The rearrangement uses TRBV25-1 and TRBJ2-7, with D perhaps TRBD1 (7 bases). Germline V gene lookup returns CDR1 MGHDK and CDR2 SYGVNS. The CDR3 is 16 residues long. V lost 3 bases and J lost 3, with 18 bases in between. CDR3 sequence: CASSDSRDSNLYEQYF. CDR3 coding DNA: TGTGCCAGCAGTGACTCGCGGGACAGTAACCTCTACGAGCAGTACTTC.

The chain links TRBV18 to TRBJ1-5, with 8 nucleotides matching TRBD1. V was clipped by 4 bases and J by 2 bases; unmatched bases: 4. The CDR3 is 15 residues long. Germline CDR1 is KGHSH and CDR2 is LQKENI. In DNA, the CDR3 is TGTGCCAGCTCACTTTCGGGACAGGGCAATCAGCCCCAGCATTTT. Translation gives CASSLSGQGNQPQHF.

This chain uses TRBV7-8 with TRBJ2-7, with D possibly matching TRBD1 (5 bases). Germline CDR1 and CDR2: SGHVS and FQNEAQ. The CDR3 is made up of 13 amino acids. The V and J ends lost 6 bases and 6 bases respectively, with 15 bases between them. As DNA, the CDR3 is TGTGCCAGCAGTCGCCAGGGTTTGGGCGAGCAGTACTTC. This translates into CASSRQGLGEQYF.

This chain connects TRBV7-2 to TRBJ1-1; no clear D. There are 14 residues in the CDR3. V lost 0 bases and J 4 bases, leaving 9 bases between the germline ends. Germline V lookup: CDR1 SGHTA, CDR2 FQGNSA. The CDR3 DNA reads TGTGCCAGCAGCTTAGCGCCGGGTTCCACTGAAGCTTTCTTT. It codes for CASSLAPGSTEAFF.

This clone was found a few times. The chain is built from TRBV18 and TRBJ2-7, with a weak D call TRBD2 (6 bases). Looked up from germline, CDR1 is KGHSH and CDR2 is LQKENI. This CDR3 has 15 residues. The V gene lost 1 base and the J gene lost 2 bases, with 12 bases spanning the gap. In DNA, the CDR3 is TGTGCCAGCTCACCACGGAGGGAACTCCCCTACGAGCAGTACTTC. As protein: CASSPRRELPYEQYF.

The rearrangement links TRBV12-5 to TRBJ2-1; a possible D gene is TRBD1 (6 bases). The CDR3 length is 21 residues. Trimming pared 2 bases from V and 0 bases from J, leaving 26 bases between. Per germline, CDR1 LGHNT and CDR2 FRNRAP. CDR3 amino acids: CASGLTQGSRIRNLSYNEQFF. CDR3 coding DNA: TGTGCTAGTGGTTTGACCCAGGGGTCGAGAATCCGGAACCTCTCCTACAATGAGCAGTTCTTC.

The chain carries TRBV5-1 and TRBJ2-3, with 9 bases aligning to TRBD1. V trimming: 7 bases; J trimming: 3 bases; junction bases outside the gene matches: 3. This CDR3 contains 13 residues. Looked up from germline, CDR1 is SGHRS and CDR2 is YFSETQ. The CDR3 DNA is TGCGCCAGCGGGACAGGGAGGACAGATACGCAGTATTTT. Translated, it gives CASGTGRTDTQYF.

This clone came up a few times. The rearrangement uses TRBV19 and TRBJ1-1, with D uncertain. The length of the CDR3 is 14 residues. From germline, CDR1 is LNHDA and CDR2 SQIVND (reference sequence). The ends were cut back, 4 bases at V and 6 bases at J, with 15 bases in the middle. The CDR3 bases are TGTGCCAGTAGTACGGGTCGGACTACCTCTGAAGCTTTCTTT. Protein: CASSTGRTTSEAFF.

This clone has a single count. This chain connects TRBV27 to TRBJ1-5, with 7 bases fitting TRBD1. The ends lost 6 bases at V and 2 bases at J; junction bases unmatched: 13. This CDR3 has 17 residues. Germline CDR1 and CDR2: MNHEY and SMNVEV (reference sequence). CDR3 DNA: TGTGCCAGCAGACAAGGGGGGACAGCGAGGGGCAATCAGCCCCAGCATTTT. Residues: CASRQGGTARGNQPQHF.

The chain has TRBV5-4 and TRBJ2-2, with D maybe TRBD1 (5 bases). The germline CDR1 and CDR2 sequences are SGHNT and YYREEE (reference sequence). With 1 base removed from V and 6 bases from J, the gap between germline ends came to 10 bases. The CDR3 runs to 14 residues. CDR3 amino acids: CASSLKSRAGELFF. The DNA for the CDR3 is TGTGCCAGCAGCTTGAAGAGCAGGGCCGGGGAGCTGTTTTTT.

This clone was detected only once. This CDR3 is CASSPSSGMGKNIQYF. The CDR3, as DNA: TGTGCCAGCTCACCTTCTAGCGGGATGGGCAAAAACATTCAGTACTTC. The rearrangement uses TRBV18 and TRBJ2-4; 9 nucleotides agree with TRBD2. CDR3 length: 16 amino acids. Germline values: CDR1 KGHSH, CDR2 LQKENI. The ends lost 3 bases at V and 3 bases at J; junction bases unmatched: 6.

V gene TRBV4-2 combines with J gene TRBJ2-3; 11 positions agree with TRBD1. Per the germline V gene, CDR1 is LGHNA and CDR2 is YNFKEQ. CDR3 length: 17 residues. The V gene end was trimmed by 2 bases and the J gene end by 6 bases; junction bases not matched to a gene: 10. CDR3 amino acids: CASSQMSWTGGDDTQYF. CDR3 sequence (DNA): TGTGCCAGCAGCCAAATGTCGTGGACAGGGGGCGACGATACGCAGTATTTT.

The chain uses TRBV5-6 and TRBJ1-2; 8 bases align to TRBD1. Germline values: CDR1 SGHDT, CDR2 YYEEEE. The V segment lost 4 bases and the J segment 1 base; nucleotides outside the gene matches: 6. The CDR3 extends over 15 amino acids. The CDR3 DNA sequence: TGTGCCAGCAGCCGAGGGACAGGTGTTAACTATGGCTACACCTTC. Amino acid sequence: CASSRGTGVNYGYTF.

This clone was picked up one time. The CDR3 protein is CSVSGTSGFSYEQYF. As DNA, the CDR3 is TGCAGCGTCTCCGGGACTAGCGGGTTCTCCTACGAGCAGTACTTC. V usage is TRBV29-1 and J usage is TRBJ2-7; TRBD2 aligns across 12 bases. The J segment lost 0 bases and the V segment lost 6 bases, leaving 6 bases of the junction unmatched. CDR1 and CDR2 (germline): SQVTM, ANQGSEA. The CDR3 has 15 amino acids.

This clone was detected a few times. This chain connects TRBV18 to TRBJ2-2; unclear D gene. CDR1 and CDR2 (germline): KGHSH, LQKENI. V lost 3 bases and J lost 1, with 12 bases in between. This CDR3 spans 16 amino acids. The CDR3 is CASSPTVRGNTGELFF. The CDR3 DNA sequence: TGTGCCAGCTCACCCACGGTTCGCGGGAACACCGGGGAGCTGTTTTTT.

The chain carries TRBV7-9 and TRBJ2-7; a possible D gene is TRBD1 (7 bases). CDR3 length equals 15 residues. Trimming pared 5 bases from V and 3 bases from J, leaving 17 bases between. Germline CDR1 is SEHNR and CDR2 is FQNEAQ (reference sequence). The CDR3 DNA reads TGTGCCAGCAGCCCGCGGGACAGAGCCTTCTACGAGCAGTACTTC. Protein sequence: CASSPRDRAFYEQYF. Full variable domain (rest looked up from reference TRBV7-9 and TRBJ2-7): DTGVSQNPRHKITKRGQNVTFRCDPISEHNRLYWYRQTLGQGPEFLTYFQNEAQLEKSRLLSDRFSAERPKGSFSTLEIQRTEQGDSAMYLCASSPRDRAFYEQYFGPGTRLTVT.

V and J are TRBV19 and TRBJ2-2; D possibly corresponds to TRBD2 (6 bases). Germline lookup yields CDR1 LNHDA and CDR2 SQIVND (reference sequence). This CDR3 comprises 14 residues. Deletions cut 3 bases from V and 4 bases from J, with 9 bases between. The CDR3 loop is CASSMGLSTGELFF. CDR3 in DNA: TGTGCCAGTAGTATGGGACTTTCCACCGGGGAGCTGTTTTTT. The full variable domain, its missing parts supplied by reference TRBV19 and TRBJ2-2, is DGGITQSPKYLFRKEGQNVTLSCEQNLNHDAMYWYRQDPGQGLRLIYYSQIVNDFQKGDIAEGYSVSREKKESFPLTVTSAQKNPTAFYLCASSMGLSTGELFFGEGSRLTVL.

The chain has TRBV18 and TRBJ2-7, with D possibly TRBD1 on 6 matching bases. This CDR3 is built from 13 residues. The ends were cut back, 4 bases at V and 2 bases at J, with 9 bases in the middle. The germline CDR1 and CDR2 sequences are KGHSH and LQKENI. The CDR3 sequence is CASSRDTTYEQYF. The CDR3 nucleotides are TGTGCCAGCTCACGGGACACCACCTACGAGCAGTACTTC.

The rearrangement uses TRBV7-8 and TRBJ2-1; the match to TRBD2 covers 15 bases. The CDR3 totals 15 residues. Trimming at V came to 6 bases and at J to 8 bases, leaving 5 bases not matched to a gene. Germline CDR1 SGHVS, CDR2 FQNEAQ. The CDR3 DNA follows: TGTGCCAGCAGGTTGGGACTAGCGGGAGGTTATGAGCAGTTCTTC. Encoded protein: CASRLGLAGGYEQFF. Combining the CDR3 with reference TRBV7-8 and TRBJ2-1 gives the whole variable domain GAGVSQSPRYKVAKRGQDVALRCDPISGHVSLFWYQQALGQGPEFLTYFQNEAQLDKSGLPSDRFFAERPEGSVSTLKIQRTQQEDSAVYLCASRLGLAGGYEQFFGPGTRLTVL.

The rearrangement joins TRBV5-1 to TRBJ2-3, with D hard to call. Trimming cost V 0 bases and J 1 base, with 12 bases left between them. The CDR3 runs 16 residues. Looked up from germline, CDR1 is SGHRS and CDR2 is YFSETQ. CDR3 amino acids: CASSLAPSRGTDTQYF. The DNA of the CDR3 is TGCGCCAGCAGCTTGGCTCCTTCTCGGGGCACAGATACGCAGTATTTT.

The chain uses TRBV3-1 (or the pseudogene TRBV3-2) and TRBJ2-1, with a possible D match to TRBD1 (5 bases). The length of the CDR3 is 15 residues. With 4 bases removed from V and 3 bases from J, the gap between germline ends came to 13 bases. Germline V gene lookup returns CDR1 LGHDT and CDR2 YNNKEL (reference sequence). This CDR3 reads CASSPTQGIYNEQFF. Here the CDR3 DNA reads TGTGCCAGCAGCCCGACTCAGGGCATCTACAATGAGCAGTTCTTC.

The chain carries TRBV5-1 and TRBJ2-4, with 9 bases aligning to TRBD1. The junction had 5 bases not matched to a gene; V was cut back by 0 bases and J by 7 bases. CDR1 is SGHRS, CDR2 YFSETQ, per germline. The length of the CDR3 is 15 residues. The CDR3 nucleotides are TGCGCCAGCAGCTTGGCGACAGGGGGAGGGAACATTCAGTACTTC. It translates to CASSLATGGGNIQYF.